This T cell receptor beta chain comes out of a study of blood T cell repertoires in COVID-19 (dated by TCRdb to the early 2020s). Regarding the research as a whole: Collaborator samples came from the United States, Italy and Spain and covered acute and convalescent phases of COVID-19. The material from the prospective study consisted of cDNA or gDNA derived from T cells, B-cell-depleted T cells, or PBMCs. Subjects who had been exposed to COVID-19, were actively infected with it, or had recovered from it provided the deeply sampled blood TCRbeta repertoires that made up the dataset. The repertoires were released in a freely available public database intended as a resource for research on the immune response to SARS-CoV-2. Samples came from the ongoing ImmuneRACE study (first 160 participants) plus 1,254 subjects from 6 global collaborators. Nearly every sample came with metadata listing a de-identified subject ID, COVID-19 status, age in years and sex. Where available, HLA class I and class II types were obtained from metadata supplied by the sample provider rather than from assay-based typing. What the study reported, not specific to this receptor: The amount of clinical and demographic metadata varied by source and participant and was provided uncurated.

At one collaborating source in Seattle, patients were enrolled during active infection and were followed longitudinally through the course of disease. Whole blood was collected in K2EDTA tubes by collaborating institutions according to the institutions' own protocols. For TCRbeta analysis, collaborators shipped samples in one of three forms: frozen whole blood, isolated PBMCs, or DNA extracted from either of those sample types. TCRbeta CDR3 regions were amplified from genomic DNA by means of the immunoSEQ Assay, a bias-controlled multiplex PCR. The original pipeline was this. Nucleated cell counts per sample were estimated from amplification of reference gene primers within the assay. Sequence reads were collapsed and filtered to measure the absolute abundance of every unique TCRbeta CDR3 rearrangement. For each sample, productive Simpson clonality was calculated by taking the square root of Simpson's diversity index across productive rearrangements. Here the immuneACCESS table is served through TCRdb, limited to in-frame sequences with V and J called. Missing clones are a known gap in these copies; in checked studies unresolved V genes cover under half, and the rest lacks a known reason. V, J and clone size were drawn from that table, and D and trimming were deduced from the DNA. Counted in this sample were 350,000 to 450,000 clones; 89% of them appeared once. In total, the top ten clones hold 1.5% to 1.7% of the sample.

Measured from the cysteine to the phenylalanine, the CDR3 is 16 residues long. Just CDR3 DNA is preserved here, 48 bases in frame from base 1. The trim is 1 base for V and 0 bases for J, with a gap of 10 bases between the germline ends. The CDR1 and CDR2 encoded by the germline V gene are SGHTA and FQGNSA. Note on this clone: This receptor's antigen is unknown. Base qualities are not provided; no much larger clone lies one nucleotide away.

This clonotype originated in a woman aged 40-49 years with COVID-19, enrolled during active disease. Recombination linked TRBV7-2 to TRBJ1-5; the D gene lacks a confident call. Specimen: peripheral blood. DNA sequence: TGTGCCAGCAGCTTAGGTGGACTGGGTAGCAATCAGCCCCAGCATTTT. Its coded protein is CASSLGGLGSNQPQHF.